This TCR beta chain was recovered during a study of CXCR3-negative and CXCR3-positive naive CD8 T cells. Study results and caveats: Naive subsets were similarly diverse, while memory CD8+ repertoires were much less diverse. Researchers report that CXCR3-positive naive cells carry more hydrophobic TRB CDR3s than CXCR3-negative naive cells.

The CDR3 length is 15 residues. The germline gives CDR1 SEHNR, CDR2 FQNEAQ (reference sequence). Libraries of TRB cDNA were made by 5' RACE and carried UMIs. TCRdb re-called the 5' RACE reads, yielding one record per CDR3 amino acid sequence without DNA. There are approximately 59,000 distinct CDR3 sequences in the sample, with under 0.8% held by the top ten. For this clonotype: Its specificity is unknown.

CD45RO-CCR7+CD27+CD95- expression identified naive CD8+ T cells. The receptor was isolated from a human donor in good health. Some clones in this sample may be carry-over from other donors' samples. This sequence joins TRBV7-9 and TRBJ1-1; TCRdb gives TRBD1 as the D gene, but with no DNA this cannot be confirmed. Sample: naive CXCR3+ CD8+ T cells from blood. The subset: CD45RO-CCR7+CD27+CD95- naive CD8+ T cells expressing CXCR3 (TNR3+). CDR3 protein: CASSLVYRENTEAFF.